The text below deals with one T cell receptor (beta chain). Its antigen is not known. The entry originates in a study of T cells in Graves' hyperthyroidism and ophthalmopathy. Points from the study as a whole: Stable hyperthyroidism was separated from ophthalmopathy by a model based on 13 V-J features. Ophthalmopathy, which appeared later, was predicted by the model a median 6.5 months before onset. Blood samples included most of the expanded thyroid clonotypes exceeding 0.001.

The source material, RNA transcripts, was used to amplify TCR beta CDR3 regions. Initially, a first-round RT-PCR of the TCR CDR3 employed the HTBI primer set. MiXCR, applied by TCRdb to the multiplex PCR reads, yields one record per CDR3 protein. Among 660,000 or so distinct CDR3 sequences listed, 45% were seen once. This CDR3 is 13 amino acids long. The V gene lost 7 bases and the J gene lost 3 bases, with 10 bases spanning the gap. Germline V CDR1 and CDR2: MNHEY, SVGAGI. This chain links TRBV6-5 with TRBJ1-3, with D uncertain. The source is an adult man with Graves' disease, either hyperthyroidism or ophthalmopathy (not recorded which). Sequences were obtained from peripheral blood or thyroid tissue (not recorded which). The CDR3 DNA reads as TGTGCCAGCACCCTTGAGGGTGGAAACACCATATATTTT. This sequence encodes CASTLEGGNTIYF.